This T cell receptor beta chain was observed in a study of cytomegalovirus exposure and HLA in healthy donors. Study details: Genetic ancestry analysis placed 75% to 85% of the 398 donors that were genotyped in the Caucasian-associated cluster. Overall study findings and caveats: CMV serostatus alone was available as immune exposure information.

PCR was performed using 60 Vbeta and 13 Jbeta primers. Profiling relied on immunoSEQ multiplex PCR, and the TCRdb table lists in-frame clones only, not all of them. The table shows 120,000 or so clones, with about 76% occurring only once. In germline, CDR1 is SGHRS, CDR2 YFSETQ. The CDR3 has 17 residues. The V gene lost 1 base and the J gene lost 1 base, with 12 bases spanning the gap. This cohort consisted of healthy bone marrow donors. As regards this clone: Its specificity is not known.

This sequence originates from a man in his 60s in good health and CMV-seropositive. This chain uses TRBV5-1 with TRBJ2-6; D is uncertain. What was sequenced was PBMCs. This chain's CDR3 is CASSLFGPTSGANVLTF. CDR3 DNA sequence: TGCGCCAGCAGCTTGTTTGGGCCGACATCTGGGGCCAACGTCCTGACTTTC.